This T cell receptor (beta chain) comes out of a study of T cell responses to AZD1222 COVID-19 vaccine. Generated by immunoSEQ multiplex PCR, the TCRdb table keeps only in-frame clones and is missing some. The sample lists 57,000 or so clones, roughly 80% occurring once. V was shortened by 4 bases and J by 5 bases, with 6 bases between the two germline ends. The CDR3 has 11 amino acids. CDR1 and CDR2 (germline): DFQATT, SNEGSKA (reference sequence). This receptor was identified in an adult in good health. This material consisted of peripheral blood, taken on day 0 of AZD1222 vaccination. This rearrangement joins TRBV20-1 to TRBJ2-1; D remains unclear. The CDR3: CSANRHNEQFF. DNA of the CDR3: TGCAGTGCTAACAGACACAATGAGCAGTTCTTC.